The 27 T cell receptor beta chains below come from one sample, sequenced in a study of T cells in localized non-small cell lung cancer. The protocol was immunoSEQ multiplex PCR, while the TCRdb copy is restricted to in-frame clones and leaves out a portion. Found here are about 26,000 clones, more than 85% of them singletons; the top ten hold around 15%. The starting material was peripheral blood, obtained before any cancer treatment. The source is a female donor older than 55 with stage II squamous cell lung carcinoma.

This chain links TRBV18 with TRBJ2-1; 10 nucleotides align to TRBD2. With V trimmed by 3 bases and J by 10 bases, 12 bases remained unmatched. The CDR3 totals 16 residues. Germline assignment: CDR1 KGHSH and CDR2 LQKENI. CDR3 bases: TGTGCCAGCTCACCTCTAACTAGCGGGGCTCAGGGGGAGCAGTTCTTC. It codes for CASSPLTSGAQGEQFF.

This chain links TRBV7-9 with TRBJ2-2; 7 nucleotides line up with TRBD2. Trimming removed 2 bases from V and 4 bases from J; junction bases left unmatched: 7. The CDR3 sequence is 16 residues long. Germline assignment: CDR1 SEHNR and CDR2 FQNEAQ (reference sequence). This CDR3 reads CASSLIRLAGTGELFF. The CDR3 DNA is TGTGCCAGCAGCTTAATCCGACTAGCCGGCACCGGGGAGCTGTTTTTT.

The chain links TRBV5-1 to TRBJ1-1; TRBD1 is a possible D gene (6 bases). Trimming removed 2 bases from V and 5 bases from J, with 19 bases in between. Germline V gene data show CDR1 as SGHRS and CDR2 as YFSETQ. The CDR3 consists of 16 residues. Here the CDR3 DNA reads TGCGCCAGCAGCTTCCTCCCAGGGGTCGCGGGGACTGAAGCTTTCTTT. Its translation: CASSFLPGVAGTEAFF.

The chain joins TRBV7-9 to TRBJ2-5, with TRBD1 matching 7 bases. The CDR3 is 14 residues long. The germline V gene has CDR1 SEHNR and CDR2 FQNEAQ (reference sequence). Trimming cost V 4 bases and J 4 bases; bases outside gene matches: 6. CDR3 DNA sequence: TGTGCCAGCAGCTCCTCAGGGGGTGGAGAGACCCAGTACTTC. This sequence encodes CASSSSGGGETQYF.

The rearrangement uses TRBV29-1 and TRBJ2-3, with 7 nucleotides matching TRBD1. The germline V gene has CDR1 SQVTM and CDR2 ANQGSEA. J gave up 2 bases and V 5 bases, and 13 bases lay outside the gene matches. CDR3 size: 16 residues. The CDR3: CSVKGAVTDATDTQYF. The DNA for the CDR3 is TGCAGCGTTAAGGGGGCGGTGACAGACGCCACAGATACGCAGTATTTT.

This CDR3 reads CASSLMARGAAADTQYF. The CDR3 DNA sequence: TGTGCCAGCAGCTTAATGGCCAGGGGGGCGGCTGCAGATACGCAGTATTTT. The chain employs TRBV7-3 and TRBJ2-3, with D possibly TRBD1 on 7 matching bases. The CDR3 extends over 17 amino acids. Germline-derived CDR1 and CDR2 are SGHTA and FQGTGA. Trimming cost V 1 base and J 4 bases, with 18 bases left between them.

As DNA, the CDR3 is TGTGCCAGTAGTTTAGCGGGAGGGGAGACCCAGTACTTC. Translated: CASSLAGGETQYF. The rearrangement links TRBV19 to TRBJ2-5; 11 bases match TRBD2. The V segment lost 5 bases and the J segment 5 bases; nucleotides outside the gene matches: 1. CDR1 and CDR2 (germline): LNHDA, SQIVND (reference sequence). The CDR3 spans 13 residues.

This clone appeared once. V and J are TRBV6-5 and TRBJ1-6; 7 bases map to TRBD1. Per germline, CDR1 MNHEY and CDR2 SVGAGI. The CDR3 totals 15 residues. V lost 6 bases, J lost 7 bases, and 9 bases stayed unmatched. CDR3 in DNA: TGTGCCAGCAGCGCCCGGACAGGACCCAATTCACCCCTCCACTTT. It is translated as CASSARTGPNSPLHF.

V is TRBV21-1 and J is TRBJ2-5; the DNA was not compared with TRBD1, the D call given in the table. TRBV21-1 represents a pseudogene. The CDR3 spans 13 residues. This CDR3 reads CASRTGLGETQYF. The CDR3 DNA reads TGTGCCAGCAGGACAGGGCTCGGAGAGACCCAGTACTTC.

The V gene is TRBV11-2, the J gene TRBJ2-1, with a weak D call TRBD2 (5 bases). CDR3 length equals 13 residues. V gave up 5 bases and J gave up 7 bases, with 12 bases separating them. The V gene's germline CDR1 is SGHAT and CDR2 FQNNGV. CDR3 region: CASSLTGLNEQFF. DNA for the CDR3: TGTGCCAGCAGCCTTACCGGACTTAATGAGCAGTTCTTC.

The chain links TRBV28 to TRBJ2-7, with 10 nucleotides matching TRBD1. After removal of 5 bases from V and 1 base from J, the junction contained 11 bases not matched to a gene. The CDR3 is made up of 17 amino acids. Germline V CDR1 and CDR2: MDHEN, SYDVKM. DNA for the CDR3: TGTGCCAGCAGTGACCTTGAGGGACAGGGGAAATCCTACGAGCAGTACTTC. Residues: CASSDLEGQGKSYEQYF.

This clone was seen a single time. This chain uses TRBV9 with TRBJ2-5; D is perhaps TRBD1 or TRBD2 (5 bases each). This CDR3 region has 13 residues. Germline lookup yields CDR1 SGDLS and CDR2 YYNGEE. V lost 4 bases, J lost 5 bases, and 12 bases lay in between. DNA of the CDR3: TGTGCCAGCAGCCTCTCAGGGAGTGAGACCCAGTACTTC. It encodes CASSLSGSETQYF.

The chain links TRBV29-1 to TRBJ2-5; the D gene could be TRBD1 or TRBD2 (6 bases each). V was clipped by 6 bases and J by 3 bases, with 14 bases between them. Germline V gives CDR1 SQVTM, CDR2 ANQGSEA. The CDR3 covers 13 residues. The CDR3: CSVRGAMEETQYF. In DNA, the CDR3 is TGCAGCGTAAGGGGGGCAATGGAAGAGACCCAGTACTTC. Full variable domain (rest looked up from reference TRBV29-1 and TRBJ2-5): SAVISQKPSRDICQRGTSLTIQCQVDSQVTMMFWYRQQPGQSLTLIATANQGSEATYESGFVIDKFPISRPNLTFSTLTVSNMSPEDSSIYLCSVRGAMEETQYFGPGTRLLVL.

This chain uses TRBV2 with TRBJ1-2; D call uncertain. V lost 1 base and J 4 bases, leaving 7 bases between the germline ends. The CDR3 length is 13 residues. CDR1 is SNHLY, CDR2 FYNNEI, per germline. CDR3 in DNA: TGTGCCAGCAGTGAAGGACGGTTCTATGGCTACACCTTC. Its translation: CASSEGRFYGYTF.

DNA of the CDR3: TGTGCCAGCAGCTTACGCTTAGGGGCAACTAATGAAAAACTGTTTTTT. Translation gives CASSLRLGATNEKLFF. The chain uses TRBV7-2 and TRBJ1-4, with D perhaps TRBD1 (5 bases). V gave up 2 bases and J gave up 0 bases, with 10 bases separating them. Germline CDR1 and CDR2: SGHTA and FQGNSA. The CDR3 covers 16 residues.

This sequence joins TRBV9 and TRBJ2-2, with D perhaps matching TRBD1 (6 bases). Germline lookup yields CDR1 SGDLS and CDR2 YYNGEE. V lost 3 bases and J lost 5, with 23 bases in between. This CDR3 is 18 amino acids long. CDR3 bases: TGTGCCAGCAGCGCCAACTGGGACACGGATTTGGAGACCGGGGAGCTGTTTTTT. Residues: CASSANWDTDLETGELFF. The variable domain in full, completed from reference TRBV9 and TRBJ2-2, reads DSGVTQTPKHLITATGQRVTLRCSPRSGDLSVYWYQQSLDQGLQFLIQYYNGEERAKGNILERFSAQQFPDLHSELNLSSLELGDSALYFCASSANWDTDLETGELFFGEGSRLTVL.

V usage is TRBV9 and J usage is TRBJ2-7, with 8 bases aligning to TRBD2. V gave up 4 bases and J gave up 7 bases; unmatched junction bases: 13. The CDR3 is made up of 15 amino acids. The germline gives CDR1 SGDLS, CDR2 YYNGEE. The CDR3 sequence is CASSSRSGDSEEQYF. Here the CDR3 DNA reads TGTGCCAGCAGCTCCCGTAGCGGGGACTCTGAAGAGCAGTACTTC.

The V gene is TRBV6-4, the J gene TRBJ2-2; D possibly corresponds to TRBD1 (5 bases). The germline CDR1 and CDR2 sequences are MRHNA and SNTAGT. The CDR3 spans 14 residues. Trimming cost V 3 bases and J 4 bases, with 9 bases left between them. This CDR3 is CASSDYDSTGELFF. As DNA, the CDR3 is TGTGCCAGCAGTGATTACGACAGCACCGGGGAGCTGTTTTTT.

As DNA, the CDR3 is TGCAGCGTTACGAGACAGGGGGTGGGTAACTATGGCTACACCTTC. Protein: CSVTRQGVGNYGYTF. The chain is built from TRBV29-1 and TRBJ1-2, with TRBD1 matching over 9 bases. Germline CDR1 is SQVTM and CDR2 is ANQGSEA. This CDR3 is 15 amino acids long. Trimming removed 5 bases from V and 1 base from J; junction bases left unmatched: 8.

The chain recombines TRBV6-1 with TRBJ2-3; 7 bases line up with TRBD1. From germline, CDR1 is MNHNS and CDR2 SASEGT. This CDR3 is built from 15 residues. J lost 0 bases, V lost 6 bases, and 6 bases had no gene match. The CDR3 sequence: CASSQRDRSTDTQYF. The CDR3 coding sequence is TGTGCCAGCAGCCAACGGGACAGAAGCACAGATACGCAGTATTTT.

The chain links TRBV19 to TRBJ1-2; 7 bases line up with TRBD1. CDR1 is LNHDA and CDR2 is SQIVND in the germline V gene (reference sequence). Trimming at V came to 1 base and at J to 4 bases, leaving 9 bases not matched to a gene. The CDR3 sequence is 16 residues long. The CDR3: CASSIAPNTGAYGYTF. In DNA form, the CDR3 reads TGTGCCAGTAGTATAGCCCCAAACACAGGGGCCTATGGCTACACCTTC.

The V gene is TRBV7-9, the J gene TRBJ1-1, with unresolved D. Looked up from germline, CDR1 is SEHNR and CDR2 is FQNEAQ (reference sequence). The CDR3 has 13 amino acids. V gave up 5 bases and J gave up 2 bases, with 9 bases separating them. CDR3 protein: CASSPPQNTEAFF. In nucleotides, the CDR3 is TGTGCCAGCAGCCCACCGCAAAACACTGAAGCTTTCTTT. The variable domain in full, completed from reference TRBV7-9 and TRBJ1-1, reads DTGVSQNPRHKITKRGQNVTFRCDPISEHNRLYWYRQTLGQGPEFLTYFQNEAQLEKSRLLSDRFSAERPKGSFSTLEIQRTEQGDSAMYLCASSPPQNTEAFFGQGTRLTVV.

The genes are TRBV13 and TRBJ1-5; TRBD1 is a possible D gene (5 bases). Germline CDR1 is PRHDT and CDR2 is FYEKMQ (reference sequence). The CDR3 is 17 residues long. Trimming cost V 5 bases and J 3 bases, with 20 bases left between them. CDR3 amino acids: CASSARGTQRVNQPQHF. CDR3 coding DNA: TGTGCCAGCAGCGCCCGGGGGACCCAGAGGGTCAATCAGCCCCAGCATTTT.

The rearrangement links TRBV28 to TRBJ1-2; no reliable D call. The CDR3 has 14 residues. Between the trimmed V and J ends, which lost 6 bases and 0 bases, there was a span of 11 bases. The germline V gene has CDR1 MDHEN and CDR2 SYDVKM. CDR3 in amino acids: CASSLAQPNYGYTF. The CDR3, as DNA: TGTGCCAGCAGCTTGGCACAGCCTAACTATGGCTACACCTTC.

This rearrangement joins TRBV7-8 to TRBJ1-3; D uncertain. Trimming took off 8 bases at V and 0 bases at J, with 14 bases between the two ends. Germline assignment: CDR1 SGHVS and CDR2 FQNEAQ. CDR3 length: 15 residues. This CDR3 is CASRPTVFSGNTIYF. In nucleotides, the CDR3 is TGTGCCAGCCGCCCTACAGTCTTCTCTGGAAACACCATATATTTT.

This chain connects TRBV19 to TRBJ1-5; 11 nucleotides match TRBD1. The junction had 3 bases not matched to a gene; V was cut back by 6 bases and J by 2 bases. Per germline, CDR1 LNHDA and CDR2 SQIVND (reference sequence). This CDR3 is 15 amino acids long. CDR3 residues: CASSRGQGGNQPQHF. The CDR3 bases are TGTGCCAGTAGCCGGGGACAGGGGGGCAATCAGCCCCAGCATTTT.

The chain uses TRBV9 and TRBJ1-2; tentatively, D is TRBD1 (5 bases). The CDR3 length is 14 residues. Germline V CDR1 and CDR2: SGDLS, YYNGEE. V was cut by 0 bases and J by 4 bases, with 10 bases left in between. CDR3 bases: TGTGCCAGCAGCGTAGGGACAAGCCTCTATGGCTACACCTTC. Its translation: CASSVGTSLYGYTF.